Each of the 24 T cell receptor beta chains below was sequenced from the same sample in a study of T cell responses to AZD1222 COVID-19 vaccine. The repertoire was sequenced with immunoSEQ multiplex PCR; TCRdb's copy has only in-frame clones and lacks some. Seen here are roughly 100,000 clones, about 81% observed once, and the top ten hold 13% to 15%. Sequencing used peripheral blood, obtained 28 days after the second AZD1222 dose. Every receptor here comes from an adult who received the AZD1222 COVID-19 vaccine.

In this sample, this clone turned up a few times. The chain joins TRBV15 to TRBJ1-4; the D is unclear. Trimming stripped 0 bases from V and 4 bases from J, with 9 bases between. CDR3 size: 15 residues. Germline V lookup: CDR1 LNHNV, CDR2 YYDKDF (reference sequence). The CDR3 is CATSRDRGNNEKLFF. The CDR3 coding sequence is TGTGCCACCAGCAGAGATCGTGGGAATAATGAAAAACTGTTTTTT.

This sequence joins TRBV7-9 and TRBJ2-5; D is unresolved. CDR3 size: 15 residues. CDR1 and CDR2 (germline): SEHNR, FQNEAQ (reference sequence). The V and J ends lost 5 bases and 2 bases respectively, with 15 bases between them. The CDR3 sequence: CASSLRLGLQETQYF. Written as DNA, the CDR3 is TGTGCCAGCAGCCTCAGGTTAGGGTTGCAAGAGACCCAGTACTTC.

On this clone itself: This specimen includes other DNA sequences encoding the same CDR3. This chain joins TRBV7-9 and TRBJ1-1; D unresolved. Germline V gives CDR1 SEHNR, CDR2 FQNEAQ (reference sequence). The V gene lost 6 bases and the J gene lost 1 base, with 9 bases spanning the gap. The length of the CDR3 is 13 residues. The chain's CDR3 is CASSRGGNTEAFF. DNA for the CDR3: TGTGCCAGCAGTCGAGGTGGGAACACTGAAGCTTTCTTT.

The gene calls are TRBV4-1 and TRBJ2-7; possibly TRBD2 for D (6 bases). CDR1 is MGHRA and CDR2 is YSYEKL in the germline V gene. This CDR3 is built from 18 residues. The V end was cut by 0 bases, the J end by 3 bases, with 21 bases between. CDR3 coding DNA: TGCGCCAGCAGCCAAGAACTGGGACGGGGGACGGGGCACTACGAGCAGTACTTC. Translated: CASSQELGRGTGHYEQYF.

This chain joins TRBV27 and TRBJ2-1; TRBD2 matches 10 bases. Germline CDR1 reads MNHEY; CDR2 reads SMNVEV (reference sequence). This CDR3 contains 15 residues. V lost 10 bases and J lost 10; bases outside the gene matches: 16. The DNA for the CDR3 is TGTGCCACTAACATAGCGGGGGGTTGGGGGGACGAGCAGTTCTTC. It yields the protein CATNIAGGWGDEQFF.

The chain employs TRBV11-1 and TRBJ1-6, with 9 bases that match TRBD1. This CDR3 spans 14 amino acids. Germline lookup yields CDR1 SGHAT and CDR2 FQDESV (reference sequence). The J segment lost 8 bases and the V segment lost 5 bases, leaving 4 bases of the junction unmatched. CDR3 bases: TGTGCCAGCAGCCCGGACAGGGGTTATTCACCCCTCCACTTT. As protein: CASSPDRGYSPLHF.

CDR3 bases: TGTGCCAGCAGCACGGTGGGGTGGGGTGAAAAACTGTTTTTT. This sequence encodes CASSTVGWGEKLFF. The chain is built from TRBV7-8 and TRBJ1-4; D is undetermined. Trimming shortened V by 5 bases and J by 7 bases, and 14 bases separated the two germline ends. The CDR3 runs 14 residues. Germline V gives CDR1 SGHVS, CDR2 FQNEAQ.

The chain recombines TRBV11-2 with TRBJ1-1; D gene unclear. The V gene's germline CDR1 is SGHAT and CDR2 FQNNGV. V was clipped by 7 bases and J by 2 bases, with 14 bases between them. The CDR3 covers 14 residues. The CDR3 nucleotides read TGTGCCAGCACCATGTGGGAGGGAAACACTGAAGCTTTCTTT. It encodes CASTMWEGNTEAFF.

This chain uses TRBV6-2 or TRBV6-3 with TRBJ2-7; tentatively, D is TRBD1 (6 bases). This CDR3 comprises 16 residues. The V and J ends lost 2 bases and 6 bases respectively, with 20 bases between them. Germline V lookup: CDR1 MNHEY, CDR2 SVGEGT. The CDR3 reads CASSYDRVTGHSEQYF. The CDR3 nucleotides are TGTGCCAGCAGTTACGATAGGGTCACAGGGCACTCCGAGCAGTACTTC.

The chain employs TRBV29-1 and TRBJ2-7, with 8 bases aligning to TRBD2. Germline CDR1 is SQVTM and CDR2 is ANQGSEA. V lost 6 bases, J lost 4 bases, and 8 bases stayed unmatched. The CDR3 consists of 13 residues. The CDR3 bases are TGCAGCGTGGGGGGACTAGTGGGTTACGAGCAGTACTTC. It translates to CSVGGLVGYEQYF.

CDR3 nucleotides: TGCGCCAGCAGCTTGGGGGGCACAGACACTGAAGCTTTCTTT. Amino acids: CASSLGGTDTEAFF. This sequence joins TRBV5-1 and TRBJ1-1, with D perhaps matching TRBD1 (5 bases). The ends were cut back, 0 bases at V and 3 bases at J, with 9 bases in the middle. The germline V gene has CDR1 SGHRS and CDR2 YFSETQ. This CDR3 contains 14 residues.

DNA for the CDR3: TGTGCCAGCAGTTCGACAGGCTCTGGAAACACCATATATTTT. Residues: CASSSTGSGNTIYF. This chain uses TRBV28 with TRBJ1-3; weak D call: TRBD1 (6 bases). V lost 4 bases to trimming and J lost 0 bases, with 7 bases between them. This CDR3 has 14 amino acids. CDR1 MDHEN and CDR2 SYDVKM come from the germline V gene.

The V and J genes are TRBV11-2 and TRBJ1-4, with D unclear. Trimming removed 4 bases from V and 3 bases from J, with 12 bases in between. The CDR3 has 15 amino acids. Germline-derived CDR1 and CDR2 are SGHAT and FQNNGV. CDR3 in DNA: TGTGCCAGCAGCTCACAGCCATATCCTAATGAAAAACTGTTTTTT. Translating it yields CASSSQPYPNEKLFF.

The chain links TRBV5-1 to TRBJ2-3; the match to TRBD1 covers 8 bases. CDR3 size: 14 residues. J was trimmed by 4 bases and V by 7 bases; bases with no gene match: 8. CDR1 is SGHRS, CDR2 YFSETQ, per germline. CDR3 sequence reads: CASHRGQGPDTQYF. CDR3 DNA: TGCGCCAGCCACCGTGGACAGGGCCCAGATACGCAGTATTTT.

The chain combines TRBV2 with TRBJ2-5; TRBD1 matches 7 bases. The germline V gene encodes CDR1 SNHLY and CDR2 FYNNEI. The CDR3 consists of 13 residues. The V segment lost 10 bases and the J segment 2 bases; nucleotides outside the gene matches: 7. The DNA of the CDR3 is TGTGCCACACAGGGGTCCCCACAAGAGACCCAGTACTTC. Translation gives CATQGSPQETQYF.

This chain connects TRBV12-3 or TRBV12-4 to TRBJ2-7; 7 bases map to TRBD2. V lost 5 bases, J lost 2 bases, and 3 bases stayed unmatched. CDR3 length: 13 residues. The CDR3 DNA sequence: TGTGCCAGCAGTCGGGACTACACCTACGAGCAGTACTTC. Translating gives CASSRDYTYEQYF.

The rearrangement uses TRBV12-3 or TRBV12-4 and TRBJ2-5; D is uncertain. Trimming took 7 bases from V and 1 from J, leaving 10 bases between them. The CDR3 totals 13 residues. The CDR3 sequence: CASTLGFQETQYF. CDR3 nucleotides: TGTGCCAGCACGTTGGGTTTCCAAGAGACCCAGTACTTC.

This clone appeared once. The DNA for the CDR3 is TGTGCCAGCAGCTTTGACAACCGCTACGAGCAGTACTTC. Its protein product is CASSFDNRYEQYF. V is TRBV11-3 and J is TRBJ2-7; D uncertain. Trimming removed 3 bases from V and 3 bases from J, with 9 bases in between. The CDR3 totals 13 residues. Germline V lookup: CDR1 SGHNT, CDR2 YENEEA.

The CDR3 is CASSHGQARINSPLHF. The DNA for the CDR3 is TGTGCCAGCAGCCACGGACAGGCCAGAATTAATTCACCCCTCCACTTT. This rearrangement joins TRBV3-1 (or the pseudogene TRBV3-2) to TRBJ1-6, with 7 positions matching TRBD1. Germline CDR1 LGHDT, CDR2 YNNKEL (reference sequence). CDR3 length: 16 residues. V trimming: 3 bases; J trimming: 6 bases; junction bases outside the gene matches: 8.

The chain links TRBV5-1 to TRBJ2-1; maybe TRBD2 (5 bases). This CDR3 spans 13 amino acids. Germline CDR1 SGHRS, CDR2 YFSETQ. Trimming took off 3 bases at V and 4 bases at J, with 8 bases between the two ends. The CDR3 nucleotides read TGCGCCAGCAGCTCTGGACTGTACAATGAGCAGTTCTTC. Encoded protein: CASSSGLYNEQFF. Based on the CDR3 plus reference TRBV5-1 and TRBJ2-1, the full variable domain is KAGVTQTPRYLIKTRGQQVTLSCSPISGHRSVSWYQQTPGQGLQFLFEYFSETQRNKGNFPGRFSGRQFSNSRSEMNVSTLELGDSALYLCASSSGLYNEQFFGPGTRLTVL.

This clone is classed as medium-sized. CDR3: CASSQTGYEQYF. CDR3 nucleotide sequence: TGTGCCAGCAGCCAAACGGGTTACGAGCAGTACTTC. V usage is TRBV7-8 and J usage is TRBJ2-7; D unclear. The CDR3 runs to 12 residues. Trimming removed 5 bases from V and 4 bases from J, with 9 bases in between. The germline V gene has CDR1 SGHVS and CDR2 FQNEAQ.

This clone appeared a single time. V is TRBV6-5 and J is TRBJ1-2, with unresolved D. Looked up from germline, CDR1 is MNHEY and CDR2 is SVGAGI. The ends were cut back, 4 bases at V and 0 bases at J, with 9 bases in the middle. The CDR3 extends over 14 amino acids. The CDR3 region has the DNA TGTGCCAGCAGTTCACCAGGATCTAACTATGGCTACACCTTC. Protein product: CASSSPGSNYGYTF.

CDR3: CASSTGTVDEKLFF. The CDR3 bases are TGTGCCAGCTCTACCGGGACAGTGGATGAAAAACTGTTTTTT. V is TRBV18 and J is TRBJ1-4, with 7 nucleotides matching TRBD1. This CDR3 is built from 14 residues. Germline V gene data show CDR1 as KGHSH and CDR2 as LQKENI. V shed 6 bases, J shed 6 bases, and the junction held 7 bases outside the gene matches.

This chain uses TRBV5-4 with TRBJ1-1; the match to TRBD1 covers 8 bases. The CDR3 contains 15 residues. V trimming: 6 bases; J trimming: 4 bases; junction bases outside the gene matches: 11. Germline V lookup: CDR1 SGHNT, CDR2 YYREEE (reference sequence). For the CDR3, the DNA is TGTGCCAGCAAACTCAGACAGGGGACAGGCACTGAAGCTTTCTTT. Translated: CASKLRQGTGTEAFF.